The following is a TCR beta chain sequence with its context. This specimen belongs to a study of monozygotic twins with inflammatory bowel disease. CDR1 SEHNR and CDR2 FQNEAQ come from the germline V gene (reference sequence). The CDR3 extends over 15 amino acids. TCRdb reanalyzed the 5' RACE reads and collapses them to one entry per CDR3 protein, without DNA. In total, the table holds approximately 420,000 distinct CDR3 sequences. V usage is TRBV7-9 and J usage is TRBJ2-2; TCRdb's D gene call, TRBD1, goes unchecked for lack of DNA. This TCR derives from a human donor with ulcerative colitis or Crohn's disease, or a healthy co-twin of an affected twin (not recorded which). The sequencing sample was made of blood. CDR3 protein: CASSFGGYNTGELFF.